This T cell receptor beta chain was observed in a study of blood T cells in healthy people across ages. Study-level findings and limits: When one million T cells were used, diversity estimates were thought to be underestimates.

The CDR3 extends over 14 amino acids. Deletions cut 5 bases from V and 5 bases from J, with 15 bases between. Germline assignment: CDR1 MNHNS and CDR2 SASEGT. For the second PCR, which ran for about 7 to 11 cycles, a sample-barcoded 5' primer and a J-beta primer mix were used. A tag from a template-switch adaptor with 12 random nucleotides marked each cDNA molecule. TCRdb called the 5' RACE reads again in MiXCR, with one record for every CDR3 protein. The sample lists 650,000 to 800,000 distinct CDR3 sequences; 44% were seen once. Staff drew ten milliliters of peripheral blood from each donor. They isolated at least 6 million PBMCs from each sample. On this clonotype: Its antigen remains unknown.

The source of this sequence is a man aged 60-69 years in good health. The chain is built from TRBV6-1 and TRBJ2-5; D possibly corresponds to TRBD1 (6 bases). Material for sequencing was blood. CDR3 region: CASSLRQDMETQYF. The DNA of the CDR3 is TGTGCCAGCAGTCTAAGACAGGATATGGAGACCCAGTACTTC.